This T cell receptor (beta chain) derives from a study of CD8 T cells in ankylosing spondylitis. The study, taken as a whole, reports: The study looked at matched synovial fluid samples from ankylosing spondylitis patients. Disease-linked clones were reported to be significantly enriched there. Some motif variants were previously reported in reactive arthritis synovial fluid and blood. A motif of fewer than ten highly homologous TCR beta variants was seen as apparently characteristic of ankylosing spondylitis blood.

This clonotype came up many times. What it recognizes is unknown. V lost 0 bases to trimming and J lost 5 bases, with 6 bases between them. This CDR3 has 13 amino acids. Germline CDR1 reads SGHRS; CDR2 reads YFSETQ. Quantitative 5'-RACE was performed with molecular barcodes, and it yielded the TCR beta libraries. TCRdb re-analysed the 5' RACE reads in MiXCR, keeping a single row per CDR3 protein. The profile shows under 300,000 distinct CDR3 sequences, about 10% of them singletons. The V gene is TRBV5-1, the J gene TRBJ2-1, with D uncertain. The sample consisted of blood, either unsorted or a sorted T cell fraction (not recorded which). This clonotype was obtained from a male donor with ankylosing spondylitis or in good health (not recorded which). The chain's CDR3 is CASSLVGDNEQFF. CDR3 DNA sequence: TGCGCCAGCAGCTTGGTAGGCGACAATGAGCAGTTCTTC.